The present T cell receptor (beta chain) was sequenced within a study of blood T cell repertoires in COVID-19. Study at large: Samples of COVID-19 (acute and convalescent) were obtained from the United States, Italy and Spain. From T cells, B-cell-depleted T cells, or PBMCs came the material, which was cDNA or gDNA.

The CDR3 sequence is 14 residues long. The germline V gene has CDR1 LNHNV and CDR2 YYDKDF (reference sequence). Between the trimmed V and J ends, which lost 1 base and 4 bases, there was a span of 9 bases. Original methodology: Amplification of reference gene primers provided the estimated nucleated cell counts. Sequenced by immunoSEQ multiplex PCR; TCRdb stores in-frame clones only, minus some. That table furnishes V, J and clone size, whereas the DNA furnished D and trimming. There are about 63,000 clones in the sample; more than 75% occur only once, and about 50% lies in the top ten. The chain couples TRBV15 to TRBJ2-3; D might be TRBD1 (5 bases). The sample consisted of peripheral blood. This receptor was obtained from a woman of 80 years or more with acute or convalescent COVID-19. Here the CDR3 DNA reads TGTGCCACCAGCAGAGGATTGACAGCAGATACGCAGTATTTT. Translated, it gives CATSRGLTADTQYF.